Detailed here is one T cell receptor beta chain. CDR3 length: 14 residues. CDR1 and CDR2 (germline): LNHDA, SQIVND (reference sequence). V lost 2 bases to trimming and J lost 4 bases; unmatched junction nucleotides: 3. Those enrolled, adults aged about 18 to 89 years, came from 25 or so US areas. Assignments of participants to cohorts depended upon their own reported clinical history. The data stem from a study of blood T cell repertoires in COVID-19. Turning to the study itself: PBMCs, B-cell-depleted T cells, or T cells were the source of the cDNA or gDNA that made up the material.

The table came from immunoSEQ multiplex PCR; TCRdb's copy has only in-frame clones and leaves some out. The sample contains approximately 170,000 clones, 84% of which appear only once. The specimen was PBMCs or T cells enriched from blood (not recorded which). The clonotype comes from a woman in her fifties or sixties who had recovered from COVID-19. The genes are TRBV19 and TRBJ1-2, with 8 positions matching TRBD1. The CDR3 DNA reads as TGTGCCAGTAGTATAACGGACAGGGCCTATGGCTACACCTTC. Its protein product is CASSITDRAYGYTF. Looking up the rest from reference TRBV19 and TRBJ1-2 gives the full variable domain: DGGITQSPKYLFRKEGQNVTLSCEQNLNHDAMYWYRQDPGQGLRLIYYSQIVNDFQKGDIAEGYSVSREKKESFPLTVTSAQKNPTAFYLCASSITDRAYGYTFGSGTRLTVV.